This T cell receptor (beta chain) was sequenced during a study of T cell responses to AZD1222 COVID-19 vaccine (TCRdb year 2021). Notes on the research overall: TCR sequencing was performed for over 230 trial participants, of whom around 210 were given two doses of AZD1222 and around 25 were given two doses of MenACWY control vaccine. Trial participants were enrolled by age into 18-55, 56-69 and 70-plus year subgroups, with about 150, 28 and 57 TCR-sequenced participants respectively.

Paper-wide results and their limitations: CD4 TCRs associated with the vaccine covered the entire spike protein, and the dominant responses were in regions 160-218 and 743-854. Reportedly, close to half of the unique spike-specific TCRs recognized epitopes lying outside the regions that are mutated in the B.1.351 and B.1.1.7 variants. In the small 56-69-year group, the increase in depth fell short of significance, most likely because of low power. Because no samples from the day 14 peak response were available, repertoires could be characterized only after the peak T cell response. Most participants were white British and females outnumbered males, and the authors suggested that clonal diversity may have been underestimated. A significant rise in spike-specific TCR breadth and depth was observed after two AZD1222 doses relative to day 0 and relative to MenACWY recipients. Conclusions about previously exposed vaccinees are limited because only 5 or 6 AZD1222 recipients were SARS-CoV-2 seropositive at baseline.

The CDR3 regions of human TCRbeta chains were analyzed by immunosequencing. The authors' pipeline ran thus. TCRs in the repertoires were matched against a reference library of SARS-CoV-2-specific TCRs that had been generated with the MIRA antigen-specificity platform. Breadth meant the fraction of unique TCRs that were SARS-CoV-2-associated, whereas depth meant the fraction of total T cells that were SARS-CoV-2-associated. Using the MIRA data, each spike-specific TCR was mapped to the spike region that the TCR reacts to and placed in a CD4 or CD8 class. Log10-transformed breadth and depth values were compared by one-way ANOVA with Sidak's multiple comparisons tests. TCRdb obtained this table from immuneACCESS and retained in-frame rearrangements with V and J assigned. These tables miss some clones; where compared with another copy, unresolved V genes account for less than half of the shortfall, and the remainder is unexplained. V and J calls and clone size are copied from that table; D and trimming were computed from the DNA. The sample yields about 150,000 clones; 80% to 90% were counted once. Just under 7% of the sample comes from the top ten.

Remarks on this clone: It has no known antigen specificity. No base-level quality is on record; no much larger clone is a single base apart.

CDR1 is given as DFQATT and CDR2 as SNEGSKA, both from the germline V gene (reference sequence). For this chain, trimming is 3 bases at the V end and 2 bases at the J end, and the number of junction bases without a gene match is 9. Reading from cysteine to phenylalanine, the CDR3 counts 16 amino acids. Kept here is only the CDR3 DNA, which spans 48 bases and is read in frame from base 1. In light of the paper, this sample's time point label describes: sample from adult after SARS-CoV-2 infection, after symptom onset. A couple of convalescent COVID-19 patients, sampled after symptom onset from adults with prior SARS-CoV-2 infection, were also TCR-sequenced for comparison.

The specimen comprised peripheral blood, sampled after recovery from COVID-19. The chain joins TRBV20-1 to TRBJ2-2, and TRBD1 matches 7 of the central bases. The receptor's source is an adult who had recovered from COVID-19. This receptor has the CDR3 CSASNRGRVNTGELFF. Here is the DNA: TGCAGTGCTAGTAACAGGGGAAGGGTCAACACCGGGGAGCTGTTTTTT.